A single sample gave rise to the 10 T cell receptor beta chains below, sequenced in a study of blood T cell repertoires in COVID-19. This table comes from immunoSEQ multiplex PCR, and its TCRdb copy is limited to in-frame clones, with some not included. The sample lists roughly 280,000 clones, 80% to 90% occurring once. The source material was peripheral blood. These receptors originate from a woman in her seventies with acute or convalescent COVID-19.

The chain has TRBV14 and TRBJ2-2; weak D call: TRBD2 (7 bases). Per germline, CDR1 SGHDN and CDR2 FVKESK. The CDR3 runs 15 residues. The germline V and J ends were trimmed by 4 bases and 3 bases, with 12 bases remaining between them. For the CDR3, the DNA is TGTGCCAGCAGCCGCGGGGGCGGGTACACCGGGGAGCTGTTTTTT. It encodes CASSRGGGYTGELFF.

V usage is TRBV5-1 and J usage is TRBJ1-1, with a possible D match to TRBD1 (5 bases). The CDR3 spans 14 residues. Germline V CDR1 and CDR2: SGHRS, YFSETQ. Trimming stripped 3 bases from V and 1 base from J, with 10 bases between. CDR3 protein: CASSSMGQNTEAFF. Here the CDR3 DNA reads TGCGCCAGCAGCTCGATGGGGCAGAACACTGAAGCTTTCTTT.

J is TRBJ2-7 and V is TRBV2; unclear D gene. The germline V gene has CDR1 SNHLY and CDR2 FYNNEI. The V and J ends lost 9 bases and 0 bases respectively, with 15 bases between them. CDR3 length: 14 amino acids. The CDR3 is CASNSRVTSYEQYF. The CDR3 nucleotides are TGTGCCAGTAATAGCCGGGTTACCTCCTACGAGCAGTACTTC.

The genes are TRBV19 and TRBJ2-2, with a weak D call TRBD1 (7 bases). The length of the CDR3 is 15 residues. Per the germline V gene, CDR1 is LNHDA and CDR2 is SQIVND (reference sequence). Between the trimmed V and J ends, which lost 6 bases and 3 bases, there was a span of 14 bases. The CDR3 loop reads CASRRTGGYTGELFF. The CDR3 DNA follows: TGTGCCAGTAGGAGGACAGGAGGGTACACCGGGGAGCTGTTTTTT.

This chain uses TRBV12-3 or TRBV12-4 with TRBJ2-1, with D tentatively TRBD1 (6 bases). The CDR3 contains 13 residues. V lost 6 bases to trimming and J lost 9 bases, with 15 bases between them. The CDR3 here is CASSANTGLEQFF. DNA for the CDR3: TGTGCCAGCAGCGCCAATACAGGGCTTGAGCAGTTCTTC.

This chain joins TRBV7-8 and TRBJ2-6, with D possibly matching TRBD1 (5 bases). The CDR3 has 17 residues. Trimming took off 3 bases at V and 4 bases at J, with 16 bases between the two ends. CDR1 and CDR2 from the germline V gene are SGHVS and FQNEAQ. CDR3 sequence reads: CASSFRGRDSGANVLTF. CDR3 DNA: TGTGCCAGCAGCTTTAGGGGCAGAGACTCAGGGGCCAACGTCCTGACTTTC. Full variable domain (outside the CDR3, taken from reference TRBV7-8 and TRBJ2-6): GAGVSQSPRYKVAKRGQDVALRCDPISGHVSLFWYQQALGQGPEFLTYFQNEAQLDKSGLPSDRFFAERPEGSVSTLKIQRTQQEDSAVYLCASSFRGRDSGANVLTFGAGSRLTVL.

The rearrangement joins TRBV5-1 to TRBJ1-2; 9 bases align to TRBD1. The ends lost 4 bases at V and 4 bases at J; junction bases unmatched: 8. This CDR3 has 15 residues. Germline V CDR1 and CDR2: SGHRS, YFSETQ. CDR3 in DNA: TGCGCCAGCAGCCCAGGAGGGACAGGGAGCTATGGCTACACCTTC. It codes for CASSPGGTGSYGYTF.

The CDR3 spells CASSDAGVRNSPLHF. CDR3 in DNA: TGTGCCAGCAGTGATGCGGGGGTCCGTAATTCACCCCTCCACTTT. The chain couples TRBV6-1 to TRBJ1-6; tentative D call: TRBD1 (5 bases). V lost 3 bases and J lost 6, with 12 bases in between. This CDR3 comprises 15 residues. Germline CDR1 is MNHNS and CDR2 is SASEGT.

J is TRBJ2-3 and V is TRBV15; maybe TRBD1 (5 bases). With 1 base removed from V and 3 bases from J, the gap between germline ends came to 8 bases. The CDR3 length is 14 residues. The germline CDR1 and CDR2 sequences are LNHNV and YYDKDF (reference sequence). Here the CDR3 reads CATSRGQGTDTQYF. The CDR3 DNA reads TGTGCCACCAGCAGAGGGCAGGGTACAGATACGCAGTATTTT.

The chain links TRBV18 to TRBJ1-1, with D tentatively TRBD1 (5 bases). CDR3 size: 15 residues. V lost 0 bases and J 5 bases, leaving 13 bases between the germline ends. Germline lookup yields CDR1 KGHSH and CDR2 LQKENI. The CDR3 DNA sequence: TGTGCCAGCTCACCACCGGGTCTTAGGGGAACTGAAGCTTTCTTT. This gives the protein CASSPPGLRGTEAFF. Full variable domain (missing parts from reference TRBV18 and TRBJ1-1): NAGVMQNPRHLVRRRGQEARLRCSPMKGHSHVYWYRQLPEEGLKFMVYLQKENIIDESGMPKERFSAEFPKEGPSILRIQQVVRGDSAAYFCASSPPGLRGTEAFFGQGTRLTVV.